This TCR beta chain originates from a study of T cell responses to AZD1222 COVID-19 vaccine. V dropped 6 bases and J dropped 2 bases, with 10 bases sitting between them. The CDR3 length is 12 residues. Germline CDR1 is SQVTM and CDR2 is ANQGSEA. Recipients boosted at about 4 weeks or about 12 weeks are pooled. Here immunoSEQ multiplex PCR was the method, and the copy in TCRdb shows in-frame clones only, minus some. The data show approximately 100,000 clones, approximately 89% seen once. This sequence was found in an adult who received the AZD1222 COVID-19 vaccine. Sequencing used peripheral blood, obtained 28 days after the second AZD1222 dose. The chain links TRBV29-1 to TRBJ2-5, with D possibly called TRBD1 or TRBD2 (5 bases each). CDR3 protein: CSVGDGQETQYF. CDR3 nucleotide sequence: TGCAGCGTGGGGGACGGGCAAGAGACCCAGTACTTC.